The subject of this entry is one T cell receptor (beta chain). Its antigen remains unidentified. Base-call qualities are not available, and no considerably larger clone is one nucleotide away. The library was generated by the immunoSEQ multiplex PCR assay. TCRdb limited this immuneACCESS table to in-frame rearrangements with V and J called. A share of clones is missing; checked studies link under half to unresolved V genes, and the rest is unexplained. The sample yields tens of thousands of clones; around 90% were counted once. About 0.45% of the sample rests with the top ten. This specimen comes from a study of T cell changes during pregnancy in multiple sclerosis (dated by TCRdb to about 2019). Background on the whole study: Changes in the T cell repertoire over the course of pregnancy were examined in this study in women with multiple sclerosis.

V gives up 6 bases and J gives up 6 bases, and the segment between their germline ends measures 15 bases. From the cysteine up to the phenylalanine, the CDR3 has a length of 13 residues. Only the CDR3 portion is preserved as DNA: 39 bases, with reading frame beginning at the first base. CDR1 SQVTM and CDR2 ANQGSEA were looked up in the germline V gene. The rearranged segments are TRBV29-1 and TRBJ2-1; a weak D assignment points to TRBD1 (6 bases agree). The TCR sequence derives from a female donor with multiple sclerosis, enrolled in a pregnancy study. The source material was CD4+ T cells from peripheral blood mononuclear cells, sampled in the second trimester of pregnancy. The bases read TGCAGCGTCGTAACAGGGCGGCGCAATGAGCAGTTCTTC. It is translated as CSVVTGRRNEQFF.